Listed below are T cell receptor beta chains from one sample, sequenced in a study of cytomegalovirus exposure and HLA in healthy donors. Measured with immunoSEQ multiplex PCR; TCRdb has only the in-frame clones, and not every one. The table lists almost 70,000 clones, approximately 70% of them singletons, with 11% to 15% in the top ten. What was sequenced was PBMCs. These receptor sequences come from a male donor in good health and CMV-seropositive. Each CDR3 is given with its conserved first and last residue. The order of the fields is D gene, V gene, J gene, clone size, CDR3 length, CDR3 DNA, CDR3 protein. D genes are given only for firm matches. Size values are once, few and many counts, or a class for expanded clones, and some rows have none.

>.|TRBV5-6|TRBJ1-2|.|13
TGTGCCAGCAGCCGACAGGTTCGCGGGGGCTACACCTTC
CASSRQVRGGYTF
>.|TRBV6-1|TRBJ1-4|.|14
TGTGCCAGCTTGCGGGACCTTACTAATGAAAAACTGTTTTTT
CASLRDLTNEKLFF
>TRBD1|TRBV4-1|TRBJ2-5|.|16
TGCGCCAGCAGCCAAAACCGACAGGGGGCGGGGGAGACCCAGTACTTC
CASSQNRQGAGETQYF
>.|TRBV5-1|TRBJ2-7|.|11
TGCGCCAGCAGCTTGGACGGGGGGCAGTACTTC
CASSLDGGQYF
>.|TRBV19|TRBJ1-4|once|16
TGTGCCAGTAGTAGCCTCCAGGGAAAAAGATATGAAAAACTGTTTTTT
CASSSLQGKRYEKLFF
>TRBD1|TRBV6-5|TRBJ2-1|.|15
TGTGCCAGCAATGGGTGGGGGACAGGGGAAAATGAGCAGTTCTTC
CASNGWGTGENEQFF
>TRBD1|TRBV5-6|TRBJ2-5|few|13
TGTGCCAGCAGAGCCAGGGGGCAAGAGACCCAGTACTTC
CASRARGQETQYF
>.|TRBV27|TRBJ1-2|few|13
TGTGCCAGCAGACCGGACGGGGTCTATGGCTACACCTTC
CASRPDGVYGYTF
>TRBD1|TRBV6-6|TRBJ2-7|.|15
TGTGCCAGCAAATACTACGACAGGGCCAACTACGAGCAGTACTTC
CASKYYDRANYEQYF
>TRBD1|TRBV4-3|TRBJ2-1|.|16
TGCGCCAGCAGCCAGGTATGGACAGGGGGTTACAATGAGCAGTTCTTC
CASSQVWTGGYNEQFF
>.|TRBV29-1|TRBJ2-5|few|14
TGCAGCGTTGAAGATTGGGGCAGCGGGGAGACCCAGTACTTC
CSVEDWGSGETQYF
>TRBD1|TRBV5-1|TRBJ1-4|.|14
TGCGCCAGCAGGGAGACAGGGGGCCCTGAAAAACTGTTTTTT
CASRETGGPEKLFF
>.|TRBV6-1|TRBJ1-2|few|14
TGTGCCAGCAGTGACCTCAGAAGCGCCTATGGCTACACCTTC
CASSDLRSAYGYTF
>TRBD1|TRBV11-2|TRBJ2-7|few|13
TGTGCCAGCAGCCACGGACAGGCCTACGAGCAGTACTTC
CASSHGQAYEQYF
>TRBD1|TRBV14|TRBJ1-1|few|14
TGTGCCAGCAGCCGGCTGACAGGGGGGGCTGAAGCTTTCTTT
CASSRLTGGAEAFF